This TCR beta chain was identified during a study of shared clonotypes between healthy human individuals. At the level of the study: CD4 naive cells filled three plates per donor, CD4 memory three, CD8 naive two and CD8 memory one. Study observations and caveats: Shared clonotypes: about 5% naive CD4, around 3.7% naive CD8, 2.3% memory CD4, roughly 0.4% memory CD8. Clonotype sharing among donors, it was expected, would be affected by sequencing depth.

The CDR3 totals 18 residues. V was clipped by 5 bases and J by 2 bases, with 24 bases between them. The germline CDR1 and CDR2 sequences are MDHEN and SYDVKM. Using immunoSEQ multiplex PCR, the repertoire was profiled, and TCRdb retains in-frame clones only, with some absent. The data hold under 1 million clones, with around 93% observed a single time. CD45RO-negative, CCR7-selected cells formed the naive CD8 fraction, which excluded terminally differentiated effector memory CD45RA+ cells. This clone was recorded only once. Its antigen remains unknown. Sequenced: naive CD8+ T cells sorted from blood. This rearrangement joins TRBV28 to TRBJ1-2, with D perhaps TRBD1 (5 bases). This TCR derives from a man between 25 and 39 years old in good health. CDR3 loop: CASSGDGTESIVNYGYTF. CDR3 bases: TGTGCCAGCAGTGGTGACGGGACGGAATCCATCGTGAACTATGGCTACACCTTC.